This T cell receptor beta chain comes out of a study of blood T cell repertoires in COVID-19. At the level of the study: In each case, the material was cDNA or gDNA derived from T cells, B-cell-depleted T cells, or PBMCs.

This CDR3 region has 15 residues. Germline CDR1 is KGHDR and CDR2 is SFDVKD. V was pared by 0 bases and J by 4 bases, with 8 bases between. As for this clone: The sample contains more than one DNA sequence encoding this CDR3.

Authors' methods: Amplification of reference gene primers was used by the study to estimate nucleated cell counts. The repertoire was sequenced with immunoSEQ multiplex PCR; TCRdb's copy has only in-frame clones and lacks some. V and J calls and clone size are those listed in that table; D and trimming were worked out from the DNA. The table has approximately 300,000 clones, more than 75% seen once. This TCR came from a man aged 50 to 59 with active or convalescent COVID-19. The sample consisted of peripheral blood. The chain combines TRBV24-1 with TRBJ2-2; TRBD1 is a possible D gene (5 bases). This CDR3 is CATSDLDRGTGELFF. The CDR3 DNA reads TGTGCCACCAGTGATTTGGATAGGGGCACCGGGGAGCTGTTTTTT.